The TCR beta chain under discussion was sequenced for a study of blood T cells in healthy people across ages. CDR3 length equals 12 residues. The V and J ends lost 3 bases and 9 bases respectively, with 11 bases between them. A J-beta primer mix and a sample-barcoded 5' primer were used in a second PCR of roughly 7 to 12 cycles. TCRdb used MiXCR to reprocess the 5' RACE reads, holding one entry per CDR3 protein. The sample yields some 1.8 million distinct CDR3 sequences, 30% to 40% seen once. The authors isolated at least 6.5 million PBMCs per sample. This receptor was identified in a human donor in good health. The rearrangement links TRBV12-3 or TRBV12-4 to TRBJ1-2, with D uncertain. Sample: blood. The CDR3 region is CASSFSAGRYTF. CDR3 bases: TGTGCCAGCAGTTTCTCGGCCGGGCGCTACACCTTC.